This T cell receptor (beta chain) was recorded in a study of Ad26.COV2.S vaccination and SARS-CoV-2 variants. Overall study findings and caveats: It was found that vaccine and placebo recipients had similar non-spike TCR breadth. Substantial breadth was reportedly displayed by spike-specific CD8+ and CD4+ T cell responses after vaccination.

Only in-frame clones appear in the TCRdb table, and some are missing; sequencing was by immunoSEQ multiplex PCR. The data show about 350,000 clones, roughly nine tenths seen once. CDR1 and CDR2 (germline): LNHDA, SQIVND (reference sequence). The CDR3 has 14 amino acids. The V end lost 3 bases, the J end lost 2 bases, and 7 bases lay between the germline ends. Concerning this clone itself: Its antigen is currently unknown.

This specimen consisted of peripheral blood, obtained after recovery from COVID-19. V is TRBV19 and J is TRBJ2-2; no reliable D call. The clonotype comes from a human donor who had recovered from COVID-19. The CDR3 reads CASSISPNTGELFF. The DNA for the CDR3 is TGTGCCAGTAGTATTTCCCCCAACACCGGGGAGCTGTTTTTT.